The 23 T cell receptor beta chains reported below all come from one sample, sequenced in a study of T cell responses to AZD1222 COVID-19 vaccine. Here immunoSEQ multiplex PCR was the method, and the copy in TCRdb shows in-frame clones only, minus some. In the table there are roughly 100,000 clones, around 82% of which are singletons. Sequencing was performed on peripheral blood, taken on day 0 of AZD1222 vaccination. These receptors were obtained from an adult in good health.

The chain combines TRBV7-2 with TRBJ1-2; D gene unclear. V was cut by 4 bases and J by 4 bases, with 10 bases left in between. Germline V gives CDR1 SGHTA, CDR2 FQGNSA. This CDR3 is built from 13 residues. CDR3 loop: CASSSDIFYGYTF. The CDR3 DNA is TGTGCCAGCAGCTCCGACATTTTCTATGGCTACACCTTC.

J is TRBJ2-1 and V is TRBV27, with a possible D match to TRBD2 (6 bases). CDR3 length: 15 residues. Deletions cut 6 bases from V and 4 bases from J, with 16 bases between. Germline CDR1 reads MNHEY; CDR2 reads SMNVEV (reference sequence). Here the CDR3 reads CASRGDWGQYNEQFF. The CDR3 DNA is TGTGCCAGCAGGGGGGACTGGGGTCAATACAATGAGCAGTTCTTC.

The chain couples TRBV21-1 to TRBJ1-2; no DNA check was done on the table's D call, TRBD1. TRBV21-1 represents a pseudogene. The CDR3 is 16 amino acids. CDR3 DNA: TGTGCCAGCAGCAAAGTCGGGGACAGGTCCAACTATGGCTACACCTTC. Protein: CASSKVGDRSNYGYTF.

This rearrangement joins TRBV18 to TRBJ1-6; D unclear. The germline gives CDR1 KGHSH, CDR2 LQKENI. The CDR3 contains 16 residues. V lost 6 bases to trimming and J lost 5 bases, with 17 bases between them. CDR3 protein: CASSTQARADNSPLHF. The CDR3 DNA reads as TGTGCCAGCTCTACGCAGGCCCGGGCGGATAATTCACCCCTCCACTTT.

The chain has TRBV19 and TRBJ2-1; 7 bases map to TRBD1. The CDR3 has 14 amino acids. CDR1 LNHDA and CDR2 SQIVND come from the germline V gene (reference sequence). The V and J ends lost 2 bases and 2 bases, in that order; junction bases with no gene match: 0. The CDR3, as DNA: TGTGCCAGTAGTATACAGGGGGCCTACAATGAGCAGTTCTTC. Its translation is CASSIQGAYNEQFF.

The rearrangement joins TRBV5-1 to TRBJ2-3; D tentatively fits TRBD1 or TRBD2 (6 bases each). V lost 1 base, J lost 5 bases, and 17 bases lay in between. The CDR3 extends over 16 amino acids. Germline V gene data show CDR1 as SGHRS and CDR2 as YFSETQ. The CDR3, as DNA: TGCGCCAGCAGCTTGCTGCCCCGGGGGCAACAAGATACGCAGTATTTT. Its protein product is CASSLLPRGQQDTQYF.

The rearrangement joins TRBV20-1 to TRBJ1-5; D uncertain. The CDR3 runs 14 residues. Trimming removed 3 bases at V and 2 bases at J, with 11 bases between. CDR1 DFQATT and CDR2 SNEGSKA come from the germline V gene (reference sequence). The CDR3 here is CSASIRRGNQPQHF. CDR3 DNA sequence: TGCAGTGCTAGTATACGGAGGGGCAATCAGCCCCAGCATTTT.

The rearrangement links TRBV27 to TRBJ2-5, with 9 bases that match TRBD2. The length of the CDR3 is 15 residues. The J segment lost 5 bases and the V segment lost 2 bases, leaving 6 bases of the junction unmatched. From germline, CDR1 is MNHEY and CDR2 SMNVEV (reference sequence). The CDR3 region has the DNA TGTGCCAGCAGTTTAGGCGGGAGGGCCGGGGAGACCCAGTACTTC. Translating gives CASSLGGRAGETQYF.

This clone appeared a few times. The CDR3 DNA sequence: TGTGCCAGCAGTTACGGGGGGGGATTTGAAGGCTACACCTTC. As protein: CASSYGGGFEGYTF. The V call is TRBV6-6, the J call TRBJ1-2, with D maybe TRBD1 (5 bases). Trimming removed 2 bases at V and 8 bases at J, with 15 bases between. CDR1 is MNHNY and CDR2 is SVGAGI in the germline V gene (reference sequence). The CDR3 has 14 residues.

The chain employs TRBV24-1 and TRBJ1-2; a weak D match, TRBD1 (6 bases). V shed 4 bases and J shed 2 bases, with 10 bases lying between them. Germline CDR1 and CDR2: KGHDR and SFDVKD. The CDR3 is made up of 14 amino acids. The chain's CDR3 is CATSEPGQNYGYTF. For the CDR3, the DNA is TGTGCCACCAGTGAGCCCGGACAGAACTATGGCTACACCTTC.

The chain links TRBV24-1 to TRBJ1-5; maybe TRBD1 (6 bases). The ends were cut back, 8 bases at V and 4 bases at J, with 8 bases in the middle. The CDR3 consists of 12 residues. Germline values: CDR1 KGHDR, CDR2 SFDVKD. The CDR3: CATNTGNQPQHF. CDR3 in DNA: TGTGCCACCAATACAGGGAATCAGCCCCAGCATTTT.

The chain has TRBV21-1 and TRBJ2-2. TRBV21-1 corresponds to a pseudogene. The CDR3 loop spans 18 amino acids. The CDR3 loop reads CASSKARQRSSNTGELFF. The CDR3 bases are TGTGCCAGCAGCAAAGCTCGACAGCGGTCTTCGAACACCGGGGAGCTGTTTTTT.

The chain recombines TRBV29-1 with TRBJ2-3; 8 positions match TRBD2. The CDR3 has 15 amino acids. Germline assignment: CDR1 SQVTM and CDR2 ANQGSEA. The J segment lost 4 bases and the V segment lost 4 bases, leaving 10 bases of the junction unmatched. The CDR3 DNA sequence: TGCAGCGTTGCGGGACTAGATGAATTGCCAGATACGCAGTATTTT. Protein product: CSVAGLDELPDTQYF.

This chain uses TRBV2 with TRBJ2-1; 7 bases agree with TRBD2. V was clipped by 8 bases and J by 4 bases; unmatched bases: 17. Per the germline V gene, CDR1 is SNHLY and CDR2 is FYNNEI. The CDR3 contains 17 residues. The CDR3 protein is CASPSPGSGDFYNEQFF. The CDR3 DNA reads TGTGCCAGCCCCTCCCCCGGCAGCGGGGACTTTTACAATGAGCAGTTCTTC.

This rearrangement joins TRBV7-2 to TRBJ1-5; TRBD1 aligns across 7 bases. The junction had 13 bases not matched to a gene; V was cut back by 5 bases and J by 6 bases. CDR1 SGHTA and CDR2 FQGNSA come from the germline V gene. The CDR3 covers 16 residues. CDR3 bases: TGTGCCAGCAGCCCGAGCGGCAACAGGGGAGGTCAGCCCCAGCATTTT. This codes for CASSPSGNRGGQPQHF.

The gene calls are TRBV11-2 and TRBJ2-2, with 7 bases matching TRBD1. V dropped 6 bases and J dropped 4; count of bases not matched to a gene: 14. This CDR3 contains 17 residues. Germline lookup yields CDR1 SGHAT and CDR2 FQNNGV. DNA for the CDR3: TGTGCCAGCAGACCCCCTGACAGGGTTACGGTCACCGGGGAGCTGTTTTTT. It encodes CASRPPDRVTVTGELFF.

The CDR3 DNA sequence: TGTGCCAGCAGTTTCGGGGTCTATGTTGGGGGACAGGGAGCTTTCTTT. Residues: CASSFGVYVGGQGAFF. The chain uses TRBV27 and TRBJ1-1, with 9 bases that match TRBD1. The CDR3 has 16 amino acids. Germline V gene data show CDR1 as MNHEY and CDR2 as SMNVEV (reference sequence). V lost 3 bases, J lost 10 bases, and 15 bases stayed unmatched.

The V call is TRBV2, the J call TRBJ1-6, with a possible D match to TRBD1 (6 bases). Germline CDR1 is SNHLY and CDR2 is FYNNEI. This CDR3 contains 13 residues. Trimming pared 6 bases from V and 7 bases from J, leaving 10 bases between. The CDR3 DNA is TGTGCCAGCAGGGACAGAGAAAATTCACCCCTCCACTTT. Its translation is CASRDRENSPLHF.

This clone was seen a handful of times. This sequence joins TRBV27 and TRBJ1-6; TRBD1 aligns across 7 bases. Germline V gene lookup returns CDR1 MNHEY and CDR2 SMNVEV (reference sequence). The CDR3 is 14 amino acids. V dropped 10 bases and J dropped 3; count of bases not matched to a gene: 6. The CDR3 nucleotides read TGTGCCACTAGTAGGACAGGCTATAATTCACCCCTCCACTTT. Its translation is CATSRTGYNSPLHF.

The chain uses TRBV9 and TRBJ1-4, with D unclear. Per germline, CDR1 SGDLS and CDR2 YYNGEE. The CDR3 has 14 residues. Trimming shortened V by 3 bases and J by 8 bases, and 14 bases separated the two germline ends. This chain's CDR3 is CASSGGGSEEKLFF. CDR3 sequence (DNA): TGTGCCAGCAGCGGGGGAGGATCCGAGGAAAAACTGTTTTTT.

V usage is TRBV5-1 and J usage is TRBJ1-5; 7 bases agree with TRBD1. This CDR3 spans 13 amino acids. The trim removed 4 bases at V and 4 bases at J, leaving 2 bases unmatched. Germline V lookup: CDR1 SGHRS, CDR2 YFSETQ. Here the CDR3 reads CASSPTGNQPQHF. As DNA, the CDR3 is TGCGCCAGCAGCCCGACAGGGAATCAGCCCCAGCATTTT.

The chain links TRBV14 to TRBJ1-2; 8 positions agree with TRBD1. CDR1 SGHDN and CDR2 FVKESK come from the germline V gene. There are 14 residues in the CDR3. Trimming at V came to 2 bases and at J to 4 bases, leaving 3 bases not matched to a gene. The CDR3 loop is CASSQNRGGYGYTF. The DNA of the CDR3 is TGTGCCAGCAGCCAAAACAGGGGGGGCTATGGCTACACCTTC.

This sequence joins TRBV5-1 and TRBJ1-2, with 11 nucleotides matching TRBD1. With 4 bases clipped from V and 0 bases from J, the junction kept 5 bases outside the gene matches. The CDR3 has 16 amino acids. Germline V gene lookup returns CDR1 SGHRS and CDR2 YFSETQ. The CDR3 nucleotides read TGCGCCAGCAGCACCGGGACAGGGGGGCCTAACTATGGCTACACCTTC. Its translation is CASSTGTGGPNYGYTF.